What follows is one TCR beta chain and its context. These data originate in a study of blood T cells in healthy people across ages. A second PCR of 7 to 11 cycles used a sample-barcoded 5' primer and a J-beta primer mix. MiXCR, applied by TCRdb to the 5' RACE reads, yields one record per CDR3 protein. Of hundreds of thousands of distinct CDR3 sequences in the sample, roughly 60% were seen once. Trimming pared 4 bases from V and 4 bases from J, leaving 19 bases between. In germline, CDR1 is LNHNV, CDR2 YYDKDF (reference sequence). CDR3 length: 16 amino acids. The source material was blood. The TCR comes from a man aged 30-40 years in good health. The V gene is TRBV15, the J gene TRBJ2-5; tentative D call: TRBD1 (7 bases). DNA of the CDR3: TGTGCCACCAGCAAAGGATCGAGGGGGCGGGGAGAGACCCAGTACTTC. Its protein product is CATSKGSRGRGETQYF.